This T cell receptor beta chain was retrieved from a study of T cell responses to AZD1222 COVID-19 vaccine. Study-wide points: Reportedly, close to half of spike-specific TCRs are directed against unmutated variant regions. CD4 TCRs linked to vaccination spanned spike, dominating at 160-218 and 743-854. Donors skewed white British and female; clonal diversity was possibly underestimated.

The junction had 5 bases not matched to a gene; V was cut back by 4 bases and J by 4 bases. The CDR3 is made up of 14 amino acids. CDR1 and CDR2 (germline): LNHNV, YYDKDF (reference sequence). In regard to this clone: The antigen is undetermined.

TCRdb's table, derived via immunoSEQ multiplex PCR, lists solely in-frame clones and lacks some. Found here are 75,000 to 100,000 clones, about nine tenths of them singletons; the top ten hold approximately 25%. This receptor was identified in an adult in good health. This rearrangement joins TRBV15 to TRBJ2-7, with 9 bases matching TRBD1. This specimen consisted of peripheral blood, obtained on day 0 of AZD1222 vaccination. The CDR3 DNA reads TGTGCCACCAGCATCGGACAGGGGACATACGAGCAGTACTTC. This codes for CATSIGQGTYEQYF.